This T cell receptor beta chain was recovered during a study of beta chain features in type 1 diabetes. Study outcomes and limitations: Shortening of TCRB CDR3s, moderate but significant, appeared in all four CD4+ subsets of Type 1 diabetes patients. Sampled from patients, naive, central memory and Treg TCRB repertoires appeared more similar than those sampled from healthy donors. Resolution of whether HLA type affects TCRB rearrangement was not achieved here.

Cell sorting via CD45RO/CCR7/CD25/CD127/CD95/CD27 was performed to obtain CD4+ naive, central memory, regulatory and stem cell-like memory cells. About this clone: Its antigen is not known.

This CDR3 comprises 15 residues. Germline CDR1 is SGHNT and CDR2 is YYREEE (reference sequence). Deletions cut 0 bases from V and 2 bases from J, with 11 bases between. TCRB transcripts that were expressed got sequenced, as all of the isolated RNA had been reverse transcribed. Deep immunoSEQ sequencing covered naive, central memory and regulatory T cell samples. Profiling relied on immunoSEQ multiplex PCR, and the TCRdb table lists in-frame clones only, not all of them. The sample includes 200,000 to 250,000 clones, 14% seen only once; the top ten take almost 0.02%. This TCR came from a young man with type 1 diabetes. V is TRBV5-4 and J is TRBJ1-2, with D maybe TRBD1 (5 bases). Sequencing was carried out using naive CD4+ T cells from blood. The DNA for the CDR3 is TGTGCCAGCAGCTTGGGAGGGGCGGGGAACTATGGCTACACCTTC. Translation: CASSLGGAGNYGYTF.